This T cell receptor beta chain appears in the sequencing data of a study of blood T cell repertoires in COVID-19. Study summary: Donors in the United States, Italy and Spain gave samples during acute or convalescent COVID-19. Sources were T cells, B-cell-depleted T cells, or PBMCs; the material itself was cDNA or gDNA.

Profiling relied on immunoSEQ multiplex PCR, and the TCRdb table lists in-frame clones only, not all of them. The sample contains 130,000 to 150,000 clones, 80% to 85% of which appear only once. Participants, about 18 to 90 years old, spanned around 25 US areas. Germline CDR1 reads SGHKS; CDR2 reads YYEKEE (reference sequence). CDR3 length equals 14 residues. Between the trimmed V and J ends, which lost 0 bases and 3 bases, there was a span of 9 bases. What was sequenced was PBMCs or T cells enriched from blood (not recorded which). The rearrangement uses TRBV5-5 and TRBJ1-2; perhaps TRBD1 as D (5 bases). The receptor was derived from a woman in her fifties or sixties who had been exposed to COVID-19. In nucleotides, the CDR3 is TGTGCCAGCAGCTTGGTGTGGGGGGACTATGGCTACACCTTC. Encoded protein: CASSLVWGDYGYTF.